These 23 T cell receptor beta chains were sequenced from one sample in a study of shared clonotypes between healthy human individuals. The table came from immunoSEQ multiplex PCR; TCRdb's copy has only in-frame clones and leaves some out. The profile shows more than 900,000 clones, 75% to 80% of them singletons. The specimen sequenced was memory CD4+ T cells from PBMCs. The subset was: CD45RA-negative fraction. All receptors come from a man aged 18 to 29 in good health. Some clones in this sample may be carry-over from other donors' samples.

The V and J genes are TRBV27 and TRBJ2-2; 7 bases map to TRBD1. V lost 5 bases to trimming and J lost 0 bases; unmatched junction nucleotides: 6. The CDR3 contains 16 residues. From germline, CDR1 is MNHEY and CDR2 SMNVEV (reference sequence). The CDR3 region is CASSLTGTANTGELFF. Here the CDR3 DNA reads TGTGCCAGCAGTCTCACCGGGACAGCGAACACCGGGGAGCTGTTTTTT.

J is TRBJ1-5 and V is TRBV6-5; D uncertain. Trimming left V 6 bases short and J 0 bases short, with 6 bases between. CDR3 length: 13 amino acids. Germline assignment: CDR1 MNHEY and CDR2 SVGAGI. The CDR3: CASSFDSNQPQHF. The CDR3, as DNA: TGTGCCAGCAGCTTCGATAGCAATCAGCCCCAGCATTTT.

The chain has TRBV28 and TRBJ2-3, with D possibly TRBD2 on 5 matching bases. Trimming shortened V by 5 bases and J by 0 bases, and 9 bases separated the two germline ends. CDR1 and CDR2 from the germline V gene are MDHEN and SYDVKM. The CDR3 runs to 14 residues. CDR3 DNA sequence: TGTGCCAGCAGTCGCGGGTCTAGCACAGATACGCAGTATTTT. Its protein product is CASSRGSSTDTQYF.

This rearrangement joins TRBV7-3 to TRBJ1-3, with D hard to call. CDR3 size: 13 residues. The germline V gene has CDR1 SGHTA and CDR2 FQGTGA. V gave up 5 bases and J gave up 2 bases, with 7 bases separating them. The CDR3 nucleotides are TGTGCCAGCAGCCGAAGGCCTGGAAACACCATATATTTT. Protein: CASSRRPGNTIYF.

The J gene is TRBJ2-2, the V gene TRBV9, with D perhaps given as TRBD1 or TRBD2 (5 bases each). Deletions cut 5 bases from V and 0 bases from J, with 14 bases between. The CDR3 has 16 amino acids. Germline-derived CDR1 and CDR2 are SGDLS and YYNGEE. For the CDR3, the DNA is TGTGCCAGCAGTGAGGGACGGATTACGAACACCGGGGAGCTGTTTTTT. It encodes CASSEGRITNTGELFF.

Note on this clone: Different DNA sequences within this sample yield the same CDR3. The chain combines TRBV10-3 with TRBJ1-5, with no clear D. V lost 3 bases and J lost 4, with 4 bases in between. Germline lookup yields CDR1 ENHRY and CDR2 SYGVKD. This CDR3 has 12 amino acids. As DNA, the CDR3 is TGTGCCATCAGTGATGGGAATCAGCCCCAGCATTTT. Protein: CAISDGNQPQHF.

In regard to this clone: Other DNA sequences from this sample encode an identical CDR3 as well. This chain links TRBV7-2 with TRBJ1-1; TRBD1 agrees at 8 bases. This CDR3 comprises 14 residues. Germline V gene data show CDR1 as SGHTA and CDR2 as FQGNSA. The V and J ends lost 5 bases and 4 bases, in that order; junction bases with no gene match: 6. The CDR3 nucleotides are TGTGCCAGCAGCCTTAGGACAGGGAGCACTGAAGCTTTCTTT. Protein sequence: CASSLRTGSTEAFF.

V and J are TRBV30 and TRBJ1-1; 10 nucleotides line up with TRBD1. Germline-derived CDR1 and CDR2 are GTSNPN and SVGIG (reference sequence). The CDR3 is 13 residues long. The trim removed 3 bases at V and 3 bases at J, leaving 1 base unmatched. Here the CDR3 DNA reads TGTGCCTGGAGCGGGACAGGGGACACTGAAGCTTTCTTT. As protein: CAWSGTGDTEAFF.

The gene calls are TRBV28 and TRBJ2-7; weak D call: TRBD2 (5 bases). The germline V gene encodes CDR1 MDHEN and CDR2 SYDVKM. This CDR3 is 15 amino acids long. The ends were cut back, 2 bases at V and 0 bases at J, with 11 bases in the middle. In DNA, the CDR3 is TGTGCCAGCAGTTTAAGCGGAAAATACTCCTACGAGCAGTACTTC. It specifies CASSLSGKYSYEQYF.

CDR3 residues: CASSLVASGVETQYF. The CDR3 region has the DNA TGTGCCAGCAGCTTGGTAGCTAGCGGGGTAGAGACCCAGTACTTC. This chain connects TRBV5-6 to TRBJ2-5; 9 positions agree with TRBD2. The CDR3 consists of 15 residues. The germline CDR1 and CDR2 sequences are SGHDT and YYEEEE. Unmatched junction bases numbered 4, after V lost 0 bases and J lost 4 bases.

In DNA, the CDR3 is TGTGCCAGCAGCTTGGGGGGCCGCGGGAGAGGGGAGACCCAGTACTTC. Its protein is CASSLGGRGRGETQYF. This chain links TRBV5-4 with TRBJ2-5; 7 bases are shared with TRBD2. After removal of 0 bases from V and 5 bases from J, the junction contained 10 bases not matched to a gene. CDR3 size: 16 residues. The germline gives CDR1 SGHNT, CDR2 YYREEE (reference sequence).

Here the CDR3 DNA reads TGTGCCACCGGGGGAAACACCATATATTTT. This translates into CATGGNTIYF. The V call is TRBV28, the J call TRBJ1-3; D remains unclear. The CDR3 is 10 residues long. The germline V gene has CDR1 MDHEN and CDR2 SYDVKM. Trimming left V 10 bases short and J 4 bases short, with 5 bases between. The full variable domain, completed using reference TRBV28 and TRBJ1-3, is DVKVTQSSRYLVKRTGEKVFLECVQDMDHENMFWYRQDPGLGLRLIYFSYDVKMKEKGDIPEGYSVSREKKERFSLILESASTNQTSMYLCATGGNTIYFGEGSWLTVV.

The chain employs TRBV5-1 and TRBJ2-5; 8 positions agree with TRBD1. Germline V gives CDR1 SGHRS, CDR2 YFSETQ. Trimming removed 4 bases from V and 5 bases from J; junction bases left unmatched: 4. The CDR3 consists of 13 residues. CDR3 DNA: TGCGCCAGCAGCACGGACAGGGTGGAGACCCAGTACTTC. Its translation is CASSTDRVETQYF.

This chain uses TRBV30 with TRBJ2-6; D is unclear. V was trimmed by 4 bases and J by 0 bases, leaving 4 bases between them. Germline CDR1 is GTSNPN and CDR2 is SVGIG (reference sequence). The CDR3 is 13 residues long. The CDR3 DNA reads TGTGCCTGGAAGAGCTCTGGGGCCAACGTCCTGACTTTC. This gives the protein CAWKSSGANVLTF.

The chain carries TRBV5-1 and TRBJ2-1; the D is unclear. The V end was cut by 5 bases, the J end by 5 bases, with 11 bases between. Germline V gene data show CDR1 as SGHRS and CDR2 as YFSETQ. The CDR3 totals 13 residues. CDR3 DNA: TGCGCCAGCAGGTTGTCACAGAACAATGAGCAGTTCTTC. It yields the protein CASRLSQNNEQFF.

The rearrangement joins TRBV28 to TRBJ2-2; possible D gene TRBD1, 5 bases. CDR3 length equals 17 residues. Trimming removed 1 base from V and 7 bases from J, with 19 bases in between. CDR1 is MDHEN and CDR2 is SYDVKM in the germline V gene. The CDR3 nucleotides are TGTGCCAGCAGTTTATCCTACAGGATGGGGATAGGCGGGGAGCTGTTTTTT. This translates into CASSLSYRMGIGGELFF.

For this clone: Just one base apart from a much larger clone, this may be a read error. The CDR3 DNA is TGTGCCAGCAGTTCAATAGGCAGGGACGAGCAGTACTTC. This gives the protein CASSSIGRDEQYF. The rearrangement joins TRBV6-5 to TRBJ2-7, with D possibly TRBD1 on 5 matching bases. V was clipped by 4 bases and J by 5 bases, with 12 bases between them. CDR3 size: 13 residues. Per the germline V gene, CDR1 is MNHEY and CDR2 is SVGAGI.

This clone has only a few counts. The V and J genes are TRBV5-8 and TRBJ2-5; maybe TRBD1 (7 bases). Trimming stripped 2 bases from V and 9 bases from J, with 14 bases between. The CDR3 is 13 amino acids. Germline V gene data show CDR1 as SGHTS and CDR2 as YDEGEE. CDR3 nucleotide sequence: TGTGCCAGCAGCTTAACAGGGGAGGCGGCCCAGTACTTC. This sequence encodes CASSLTGEAAQYF.

The gene calls are TRBV11-3 and TRBJ2-7; 7 bases match TRBD1. The V segment lost 5 bases and the J segment 0 bases; nucleotides outside the gene matches: 4. CDR1 is SGHNT, CDR2 YENEEA, per germline. The CDR3 is 14 residues long. DNA for the CDR3: TGTGCCAGCAGCAGGGGACAGAGCTCCTACGAGCAGTACTTC. Translated: CASSRGQSSYEQYF.

This clone was seen once. The chain links TRBV19 to TRBJ1-5; perhaps TRBD1 as D (5 bases). The CDR3 runs to 15 residues. CDR1 and CDR2 from the germline V gene are LNHDA and SQIVND (reference sequence). Trimming took 2 bases from V and 5 from J, leaving 13 bases between them. DNA of the CDR3: TGTGCCAGTAGTATAATGGTCCTCAGGGATCAGCCCCAGCATTTT. Translation gives CASSIMVLRDQPQHF.

V gene TRBV7-8 combines with J gene TRBJ2-1; TRBD1 is a possible D gene (7 bases). The germline V and J ends were trimmed by 6 bases and 4 bases, with 16 bases remaining between them. The germline V gene has CDR1 SGHVS and CDR2 FQNEAQ. The CDR3 totals 15 residues. In DNA form, the CDR3 reads TGTGCCAGCAGTCAACCTTCAGGGGGGTACAATGAGCAGTTCTTC. Translated: CASSQPSGGYNEQFF.

In DNA form, the CDR3 reads TGTGCCAGCAGCCAATCACGGGCCCTGGAGACCCAGTACTTC. Its protein is CASSQSRALETQYF. The V and J genes are TRBV4-2 and TRBJ2-5; D is undetermined. Trimming shortened V by 2 bases and J by 5 bases, and 12 bases separated the two germline ends. The V gene's germline CDR1 is LGHNA and CDR2 YNFKEQ. This CDR3 is 14 amino acids long.

A word on this clone: This sample includes further DNA sequences coding for the same CDR3. The V and J genes are TRBV5-1 and TRBJ1-5; D is undetermined. This CDR3 is built from 14 residues. Trimming removed 4 bases at V and 1 base at J, with 9 bases between. CDR1 and CDR2 (germline): SGHRS, YFSETQ. The CDR3 bases are TGCGCCAGCAGCCTAGGAGAAAGCAATCAGCCCCAGCATTTT. Translation: CASSLGESNQPQHF.